This T cell receptor (beta chain) was recorded in a study of T cells in Graves' hyperthyroidism and ophthalmopathy. Amplification of TCR beta CDR3 regions used RNA as the template. The TCR CDR3 was amplified in a first-round RT-PCR using the HTBI primer set. TCRdb itself ran the multiplex PCR reads through MiXCR, one entry per CDR3 protein. The profile shows about 410,000 distinct CDR3 sequences, roughly 14% of them singletons. Notes on this clonotype: Its antigen is unknown.

Clinicians diagnosed patients from clinical symptoms, serum thyroxine and TRAb, thyroid ultrasound and orbital computed tomography. Study results and caveats: Most thyroid clonotypes expanded above 0.001 appeared in blood too. Progression to ophthalmopathy was predicted a median of approximately 6.4 months early.

CDR1 and CDR2 (germline): SGHKS, YYEKEE (reference sequence). V was cut by 2 bases and J by 0 bases, with 15 bases left in between. This CDR3 is 16 amino acids long. The chain combines TRBV5-5 with TRBJ2-7, with D possibly called TRBD1 or TRBD2 (5 bases each). The sequence was obtained from a man aged 18 to 29 with Graves' ophthalmopathy. The sample consisted of blood. CDR3 nucleotides: TGTGCCAGCAGCTTATCCGGGACGGGAACCTCCTACGAGCAGTACTTC. Amino acid sequence: CASSLSGTGTSYEQYF. Drawing the rest from reference TRBV5-5 and TRBJ2-7, the complete variable domain is DAGVTQSPTHLIKTRGQQVTLRCSPISGHKSVSWYQQVLGQGPQFIFQYYEKEERGRGNFPDRFSARQFPNYSSELNVNALLLGDSALYLCASSLSGTGTSYEQYFGPGTRLTVT.